The 30 T cell receptor beta chains listed next were all sequenced from one sample in a study of cytomegalovirus exposure and HLA in healthy donors. Researchers ran the PCR with 60 Vbeta and 13 Jbeta primers. Clones were sequenced by immunoSEQ multiplex PCR, and TCRdb holds only the in-frame ones, with some missing. The sample has 100,000 to 150,000 clones, approximately 78% seen once. Sequencing was performed on PBMCs. Every receptor here comes from a woman in her thirties or forties in good health and CMV-seropositive.

The rearrangement links TRBV27 to TRBJ2-1, with a weak D call TRBD1 (5 bases). CDR3 length: 12 amino acids. Germline lookup yields CDR1 MNHEY and CDR2 SMNVEV (reference sequence). The ends were cut back, 2 bases at V and 14 bases at J, with 13 bases in the middle. CDR3 loop: CASSLAGSGKFF. The CDR3 nucleotides read TGTGCCAGCAGTTTAGCAGGTTCAGGGAAGTTCTTC.

This clone was detected only a few times. The chain links TRBV5-1 to TRBJ2-7; 9 bases agree with TRBD1. Germline CDR1 is SGHRS and CDR2 is YFSETQ. Unmatched junction bases numbered 5, after V lost 5 bases and J lost 5 bases. This CDR3 contains 13 residues. Written as DNA, the CDR3 is TGCGCCAGCAGACGGACAGGGGTTGACGAGCAGTACTTC. Its protein is CASRRTGVDEQYF. The full variable domain, rest sourced from reference TRBV5-1 and TRBJ2-7, is KAGVTQTPRYLIKTRGQQVTLSCSPISGHRSVSWYQQTPGQGLQFLFEYFSETQRNKGNFPGRFSGRQFSNSRSEMNVSTLELGDSALYLCASRRTGVDEQYFGPGTRLTVT.

The V gene is TRBV2, the J gene TRBJ1-2; 7 positions agree with TRBD1. The V and J ends lost 3 bases and 8 bases, in that order; junction bases with no gene match: 3. The CDR3 is 12 residues long. The germline V gene encodes CDR1 SNHLY and CDR2 FYNNEI. The CDR3 DNA reads as TGTGCCAGCAGTGACAACAGGGGCGGCTACACCTTC. It encodes CASSDNRGGYTF.

V usage is TRBV11-1 and J usage is TRBJ2-3; TRBD2 matches at 12 bases. The CDR3 runs to 15 residues. V shed 5 bases and J 6 bases; nucleotides not matched to a gene: 6. Germline assignment: CDR1 SGHAT and CDR2 FQDESV (reference sequence). DNA for the CDR3: TGTGCCAGCAGCCGACTAGCGGGAGACGGGGATACGCAGTATTTT. Protein: CASSRLAGDGDTQYF.

The chain couples TRBV25-1 to TRBJ1-4, with 11 bases that match TRBD1. J was trimmed by 7 bases and V by 3 bases; bases with no gene match: 4. CDR3 length equals 15 residues. The germline V gene encodes CDR1 MGHDK and CDR2 SYGVNS. CDR3 amino acids: CASSEDRGLGEKLFF. The CDR3 DNA follows: TGTGCCAGCAGTGAGGACAGGGGGCTGGGTGAAAAACTGTTTTTT.

The chain employs TRBV27 and TRBJ2-5; tentatively, D is TRBD1 (5 bases). This CDR3 spans 14 amino acids. CDR1 MNHEY and CDR2 SMNVEV come from the germline V gene (reference sequence). V lost 8 bases, J lost 5 bases, and 18 bases lay in between. The CDR3 bases are TGTGCCAGCTCTGGGGTCCAGGGCTGGGAGACCCAGTACTTC. The encoded protein is CASSGVQGWETQYF.

The chain is built from TRBV4-2 and TRBJ1-1; 10 nucleotides align to TRBD1. V gave up 2 bases and J gave up 3 bases; unmatched junction bases: 3. There are 15 residues in the CDR3. Germline V gives CDR1 LGHNA, CDR2 YNFKEQ. CDR3 amino acids: CASSQLGTGDTEAFF. The CDR3 DNA sequence: TGTGCCAGCAGCCAATTAGGGACAGGGGACACTGAAGCTTTCTTT.

A few counts support this clone. V gene TRBV19 combines with J gene TRBJ2-1; D possibly corresponds to TRBD1 (5 bases). Germline V gene data show CDR1 as LNHDA and CDR2 as SQIVND (reference sequence). This CDR3 contains 15 residues. V lost 1 base and J lost 4, with 11 bases in between. The DNA of the CDR3 is TGTGCCAGTAGTATAGTGCAGGGCCCATACAATGAGCAGTTCTTC. Its protein product is CASSIVQGPYNEQFF.

This clone is a singleton in its sample. The chain combines TRBV4-1 with TRBJ1-4; D perhaps matches TRBD1 (6 bases). CDR3 length: 16 amino acids. Germline CDR1 and CDR2: MGHRA and YSYEKL. V was pared by 6 bases and J by 6 bases, with 20 bases between. CDR3 sequence reads: CASRYQLTGRYEKLFF. CDR3 nucleotide sequence: TGCGCCAGCAGATATCAATTGACAGGACGGTATGAAAAACTGTTTTTT.

CDR3 coding DNA: TGTGCCATCAGTGGAGGACTAGCGGGGCAATACAATGAGCAGTTCTTC. This translates into CAISGGLAGQYNEQFF. V and J are TRBV10-3 and TRBJ2-1; 12 nucleotides agree with TRBD2. Trimming took 4 bases from V and 4 from J; bases not matched to a gene: 5. CDR3 size: 16 residues. In germline, CDR1 is ENHRY, CDR2 SYGVKD.

This chain joins TRBV29-1 and TRBJ2-2; D gene uncertain. Trimming stripped 0 bases from V and 2 bases from J, with 4 bases between. The CDR3 loop spans 13 amino acids. The V gene's germline CDR1 is SQVTM and CDR2 ANQGSEA. CDR3: CSVEDSNTGELFF. The CDR3, as DNA: TGCAGCGTTGAAGATTCAAACACCGGGGAGCTGTTTTTT.

The genes are TRBV27 and TRBJ2-1, with D maybe TRBD2 (6 bases). Looked up from germline, CDR1 is MNHEY and CDR2 is SMNVEV (reference sequence). Trimming removed 2 bases at V and 8 bases at J, with 10 bases between. The CDR3 consists of 13 residues. The CDR3: CASSLLGGDEQFF. DNA of the CDR3: TGTGCCAGCAGTTTACTCGGCGGGGATGAGCAGTTCTTC.

CDR3 region: CASKIGDAYEQYF. DNA for the CDR3: TGTGCCAGTAAAATCGGGGATGCCTACGAGCAGTACTTC. The V call is TRBV28, the J call TRBJ2-7, with D maybe TRBD2 (5 bases). Germline V gene lookup returns CDR1 MDHEN and CDR2 SYDVKM. The CDR3 contains 13 residues. The ends were cut back, 9 bases at V and 2 bases at J, with 14 bases in the middle.

The rearrangement joins TRBV29-1 to TRBJ1-1; the match to TRBD1 covers 9 bases. The CDR3 has 14 residues. V gave up 7 bases and J gave up 3 bases; unmatched junction bases: 9. Germline lookup yields CDR1 SQVTM and CDR2 ANQGSEA. Here the CDR3 DNA reads TGCAGCGGTAAACAGGGGGCTTGGGACACTGAAGCTTTCTTT. Amino acids: CSGKQGAWDTEAFF.

This chain uses TRBV9 with TRBJ1-1; 7 bases map to TRBD1. The ends lost 4 bases at V and 3 bases at J; junction bases unmatched: 6. The CDR3 runs to 14 residues. CDR1 is SGDLS and CDR2 is YYNGEE in the germline V gene. Here the CDR3 reads CASSPGTAHTEAFF. The CDR3 bases are TGTGCCAGCAGCCCGGGGACAGCCCACACTGAAGCTTTCTTT.

V usage is TRBV7-6 and J usage is TRBJ2-1; D may be TRBD2 (7 bases). This CDR3 spans 16 amino acids. Germline lookup yields CDR1 SGHVS and CDR2 FNYEAQ. Trimming removed 1 base from V and 4 bases from J, with 14 bases in between. For the CDR3, the DNA is TGTGCCAGCAGCTTAGTTGGGGGGGGCTCATACAATGAGCAGTTCTTC. Translating gives CASSLVGGGSYNEQFF.

The chain has TRBV4-1 and TRBJ2-1; 9 bases agree with TRBD2. Trimming cost V 1 base and J 6 bases; bases outside gene matches: 1. This CDR3 region has 14 residues. The germline CDR1 and CDR2 sequences are MGHRA and YSYEKL. CDR3 DNA sequence: TGCGCCAGCAGCCAAGGGGGACTAGCCAATGAGCAGTTCTTC. The encoded protein is CASSQGGLANEQFF.

Only a few counts were recorded for this clone. In DNA, the CDR3 is TGTGCCAGCAGCCCCCGACTAGCGGGAATTACAGATACGCAGTATTTT. This gives the protein CASSPRLAGITDTQYF. The J gene is TRBJ2-3, the V gene TRBV5-4; 11 nucleotides align to TRBD2. The CDR3 sequence is 16 residues long. V gave up 4 bases and J gave up 3 bases; unmatched junction bases: 7. CDR1 and CDR2 from the germline V gene are SGHNT and YYREEE (reference sequence).

The V call is TRBV5-1, the J call TRBJ2-3; 7 bases agree with TRBD1. Trimming removed 0 bases from V and 3 bases from J; junction bases left unmatched: 1. The germline CDR1 and CDR2 sequences are SGHRS and YFSETQ. The CDR3 runs 14 residues. The CDR3, as DNA: TGCGCCAGCAGCTTGGTGACAGGGACAGATACGCAGTATTTT. Protein product: CASSLVTGTDTQYF.

This sequence joins TRBV5-1 and TRBJ2-2; D possibly corresponds to TRBD2 (6 bases). Germline-derived CDR1 and CDR2 are SGHRS and YFSETQ. The length of the CDR3 is 17 residues. Trimming removed 1 base from V and 2 bases from J, with 15 bases in between. CDR3 bases: TGCGCCAGCAGCTTGACGGGGGAGAACTATAACACCGGGGAGCTGTTTTTT. Translating gives CASSLTGENYNTGELFF. Based on the CDR3 plus reference TRBV5-1 and TRBJ2-2, the full variable domain is KAGVTQTPRYLIKTRGQQVTLSCSPISGHRSVSWYQQTPGQGLQFLFEYFSETQRNKGNFPGRFSGRQFSNSRSEMNVSTLELGDSALYLCASSLTGENYNTGELFFGEGSRLTVL.

The chain recombines TRBV7-6 with TRBJ2-3; TRBD2 aligns across 7 bases. CDR3 length: 16 amino acids. Germline CDR1 and CDR2: SGHVS and FNYEAQ. The trim removed 5 bases at V and 3 bases at J, leaving 11 bases unmatched. Here the CDR3 DNA reads TGTGCCAGCAGCGCCCCACCAGCGGGATTAACAGATACGCAGTATTTT. Its translation: CASSAPPAGLTDTQYF.

The gene calls are TRBV28 and TRBJ2-7; a possible D gene is TRBD2 (7 bases). Between the trimmed V and J ends, which lost 8 bases and 7 bases, there was a span of 24 bases. The CDR3 has 15 amino acids. Looked up from germline, CDR1 is MDHEN and CDR2 is SYDVKM. The CDR3 nucleotides read TGTGCCAGCTCTGGGAGGGGGACTCCTCCGGGAGAGCAGTACTTC. Its translation: CASSGRGTPPGEQYF.

CDR3 DNA: TGTGCCAGCAGTAGCGAACAGGGGTGGGGAGAGACCCAGTACTTC. Amino acids: CASSSEQGWGETQYF. The chain is built from TRBV28 and TRBJ2-5; 7 nucleotides agree with TRBD1. Germline V gene data show CDR1 as MDHEN and CDR2 as SYDVKM. The ends lost 5 bases at V and 4 bases at J; junction bases unmatched: 10. The CDR3 is 15 amino acids.

The gene calls are TRBV5-1 and TRBJ2-2; 12 nucleotides align to TRBD2. Germline values: CDR1 SGHRS, CDR2 YFSETQ. This CDR3 contains 16 residues. V trimming: 4 bases; J trimming: 7 bases; junction bases outside the gene matches: 8. The CDR3: CASSEGTSGFNGELFF. In nucleotides, the CDR3 is TGCGCCAGCAGCGAAGGGACTAGCGGGTTTAACGGGGAGCTGTTTTTT.

The chain is built from TRBV4-1 and TRBJ1-1; 9 nucleotides match TRBD1. The germline V gene encodes CDR1 MGHRA and CDR2 YSYEKL. V gave up 4 bases and J gave up 3 bases; unmatched junction bases: 6. The CDR3 runs to 15 residues. The CDR3 region is CASSRQQGADTEAFF. The DNA of the CDR3 is TGCGCCAGCAGCCGACAACAGGGGGCGGACACTGAAGCTTTCTTT.

This clone was seen a few times. The chain employs TRBV2 and TRBJ2-1; TRBD1 might be the D (6 bases). Trimming took 7 bases from V and 8 from J, leaving 21 bases between them. The CDR3 has 15 amino acids. CDR1 is SNHLY, CDR2 FYNNEI, per germline. In nucleotides, the CDR3 is TGTGCCAGCACTACCGGGGTAGGGGGTGGGGATGAGCAGTTCTTC. Encoded protein: CASTTGVGGGDEQFF.

The V call is TRBV5-1, the J call TRBJ2-7; the D gene is possibly TRBD2 (6 bases). Trimming shortened V by 3 bases and J by 6 bases, and 19 bases separated the two germline ends. The CDR3 spans 15 residues. Germline-derived CDR1 and CDR2 are SGHRS and YFSETQ. This CDR3 is CASSYGTGGIGEQYF. In DNA, the CDR3 is TGCGCCAGCAGCTATGGGACTGGGGGTATTGGCGAGCAGTACTTC.

The chain joins TRBV6-6 to TRBJ1-5; D unclear. Germline V gene sequence: CDR1 MNHNY, CDR2 SVGAGI (reference sequence). This CDR3 region has 16 residues. Trimming pared 8 bases from V and 0 bases from J, leaving 17 bases between. CDR3 nucleotides: TGTGCCAGCCTTCGTGGGCAGATTTATAGCAATCAGCCCCAGCATTTT. Encoded protein: CASLRGQIYSNQPQHF.

The chain couples TRBV9 to TRBJ2-5; unclear D gene. Germline loops: CDR1 SGDLS, CDR2 YYNGEE. The CDR3 is 14 amino acids. Between the trimmed V and J ends, which lost 3 bases and 2 bases, there was a span of 11 bases. The chain's CDR3 is CASSATVVQETQYF. The CDR3 coding sequence is TGTGCCAGCAGCGCCACTGTGGTTCAAGAGACCCAGTACTTC. Supplemented by reference TRBV9 and TRBJ2-5, the full variable domain reads DSGVTQTPKHLITATGQRVTLRCSPRSGDLSVYWYQQSLDQGLQFLIQYYNGEERAKGNILERFSAQQFPDLHSELNLSSLELGDSALYFCASSATVVQETQYFGPGTRLLVL.

The chain employs TRBV20-1 and TRBJ1-2; a weak D match, TRBD1 (5 bases). The germline gives CDR1 DFQATT, CDR2 SNEGSKA (reference sequence). V lost 7 bases to trimming and J lost 7 bases, with 13 bases between them. The CDR3 extends over 11 amino acids. The CDR3 spells CSVLGHGGYTF. As DNA, the CDR3 is TGCAGTGTCCTTGGACACGGTGGCTACACCTTC.